The present T cell receptor (beta chain) was sequenced within a study of T cell responses to AZD1222 COVID-19 vaccine. Study-wide results and caveats: Spike as a whole was targeted by vaccine-associated CD4 TCRs, dominant at 160-218 and 743-854.

Regarding this clone: What it recognizes is unknown.

The method was immunoSEQ multiplex PCR; TCRdb's version includes in-frame clones alone and lacks a portion of them. The sample carries some 99,000 clones, more than 70% recorded once. This CDR3 is built from 16 residues. The chain couples TRBV12-1 to TRBJ1-2; the D call TRBD1 from the table was never checked on the DNA. TRBV12-1 is assigned pseudogene status. The sequence came from an adult in good health. The sample here was peripheral blood, taken on day 0 of AZD1222 vaccination. CDR3 amino acids: CASSFAPGQGHYGYTF. CDR3 nucleotide sequence: TGTGCCAGCAGCTTTGCCCCGGGACAGGGGCACTATGGCTACACCTTC.